This TCR beta chain derives from a study of CD8 T cells in ankylosing spondylitis. General study findings and limits: Matched synovial fluid from ankylosing spondylitis patients was reported to be enriched for disease-linked clones. In ankylosing spondylitis blood, a motif of roughly eight highly homologous TCR beta variants appeared characteristic. Both synovial fluid and blood in reactive arthritis had previously been reported to carry some motif variants.

The CDR3 sequence is 12 residues long. Germline CDR1 DFQATT, CDR2 SNEGSKA (reference sequence). V was clipped by 5 bases and J by 4 bases, with 11 bases between them. This clonotype was seen ten or more times. Its cognate antigen is unknown. Libraries of TCR beta came from quantitative 5'-RACE with molecular barcodes. TCRdb re-derived calls from the 5' RACE reads in MiXCR, one entry per CDR3 protein. Of approximately 130,000 distinct CDR3 sequences listed, roughly 10% are singletons. The clonotype originates from a female donor with ankylosing spondylitis or in good health (not recorded which). Specimen: blood, either unsorted or a sorted T cell fraction (not recorded which). This chain uses TRBV20-1 with TRBJ1-1, with a tentative D call TRBD1 (5 bases). In DNA form, the CDR3 reads TGCAGTGCTCCCAGGGTTCCCACTGAAGCTTTCTTT. This codes for CSAPRVPTEAFF.